These 29 T cell receptor beta chains originate from one sample sequenced in a study of tumor and adjacent non-tumor tissue in lung cancer. No cell sorting was done before RNA was extracted from the tissue. The library came from three nested PCR rounds adapted from ARM-PCR protocols. One entry per CDR3 protein results from TCRdb running MiXCR on the multiplex PCR reads. The table includes over 100,000 distinct CDR3 sequences, 60% to 80% detected once. The sequencing sample was made of lung tumor tissue. The source is a woman aged 55-70 years with non-small cell lung cancer.

Worth noting for this clonotype: This may be a read error, as it is one base from a much larger clone. The CDR3 spells CASSLGGANIQYF. The CDR3 DNA reads TGTGCCAGCAGCTTGGGGGGCGCGAACATTCAGTACTTC. The chain is built from TRBV5-4 and TRBJ2-4; TRBD1 might be the D (5 bases). The germline CDR1 and CDR2 sequences are SGHNT and YYREEE (reference sequence). This CDR3 is 13 amino acids long. V was pared by 0 bases and J by 7 bases, with 8 bases between. The entire variable domain, with the rest obtained from reference TRBV5-4 and TRBJ2-4, is as follows: ETGVTQSPTHLIKTRGQQVTLRCSSQSGHNTVSWYQQALGQGPQFIFQYYREEENGRGNFPPRFSGLQFPNYSSELNVNALELDDSALYLCASSLGGANIQYFGAGTRLSVL.

Comment on this clonotype: One end of the junction is discordant with germline, which a read error may explain. The chain recombines TRBV6-2 or TRBV6-3 with TRBJ2-1; possibly TRBD2 for D (6 bases). This CDR3 contains 15 residues. Looked up from germline, CDR1 is MNHEY and CDR2 is SVGEGT. This chain's CDR3 is CASSRDFASYNEHFF. The DNA of the CDR3 is TGTGCCAGCAGCCGGGACTTCGCATCTTACAATGAGCACTTCTTC.

The chain is built from TRBV6-5 and TRBJ2-1; a weak D match, TRBD2 (5 bases). The V gene lost 0 bases and the J gene lost 10 bases, with 10 bases spanning the gap. The germline gives CDR1 MNHEY, CDR2 SVGAGI. The CDR3 covers 13 residues. The CDR3 DNA reads as TGTGCCAGCAGTTACTCGGGAATAGCGGAGCAGTTCTTC. Protein sequence: CASSYSGIAEQFF.

The chain couples TRBV29-1 to TRBJ1-1; a weak D match, TRBD1 (5 bases). CDR1 and CDR2 (germline): SQVTM, ANQGSEA. Between the trimmed V and J ends, which lost 7 bases and 4 bases, there was a span of 16 bases. This CDR3 is built from 13 residues. In DNA, the CDR3 is TGCAGCGCTAGGGGAGATTTGGTCACTGAAGCTTTCTTT. It encodes CSARGDLVTEAFF.

This clonotype appeared a few times. V is TRBV7-2 and J is TRBJ2-7; TRBD1 might be the D (5 bases). The CDR3 runs 13 residues. Trimming cost V 5 bases and J 3 bases, with 11 bases left between them. The germline CDR1 and CDR2 sequences are SGHTA and FQGNSA. The CDR3 bases are TGTGCCAGCAGCCCGGACACATACTACGAGCAGTACTTC. Its translation is CASSPDTYYEQYF.

Comment on this clonotype: One end of the junction varies from germline; a read error may be responsible. Here the CDR3 DNA reads TGTGCCAGCACATCCGGGCTAGCCGGCTCCTACCAGCAGTACTTC. This gives the protein CASTSGLAGSYQQYF. This chain uses TRBV7-2 with TRBJ2-7, with TRBD2 as a possible D gene (5 bases). The length of the CDR3 is 15 residues. Germline loops: CDR1 SGHTA, CDR2 FQGNSA.

This clonotype occurred many times. This chain joins TRBV6-5 and TRBJ1-3; D is undetermined. Trimming removed 0 bases from V and 4 bases from J, with 13 bases in between. This CDR3 is built from 16 residues. Germline CDR1 and CDR2: MNHEY and SVGAGI. CDR3 coding DNA: TGTGCCAGCAGTTACTCGAGGGCGCAGAAGGGAAACACCATATATTTT. Its protein is CASSYSRAQKGNTIYF.

As regards this clonotype: The junction does not match germline at one end; this may be a read error. The chain links TRBV11-1 to TRBJ1-2; possible D gene TRBD1, 6 bases. The CDR3 is 15 residues long. The germline CDR1 and CDR2 sequences are SGHAT and FQDESV (reference sequence). In nucleotides, the CDR3 is TGTGCCAGCAGCATCCGACAGGAGGCAGGGTATGGTTACACCTTC. Amino acid sequence: CASSIRQEAGYGYTF.

As to this clonotype: This could be a read error, since a much larger clone is one nucleotide away. The chain employs TRBV12-5 and TRBJ1-2; no clear D gene. This CDR3 has 13 residues. The V end was cut by 6 bases, the J end by 8 bases, with 16 bases between. Germline V gives CDR1 LGHNT, CDR2 FRNRAP. The CDR3 region is CASGASETPGYTF. For the CDR3, the DNA is TGTGCTAGTGGGGCCTCCGAGACACCAGGCTACACCTTC.

In the case of this clonotype: The CDR3 ends on some other residue instead of the conserved phenylalanine or tryptophan, so this is likely a read error. CDR3 region: CASSLEASYSRLHL. CDR3 sequence (DNA): TGTGCCAGCAGCTTAGAAGCAAGTTATTCACGCCTCCACTTA. The chain combines TRBV11-2 with TRBJ1-6; the D is unclear. Germline V gives CDR1 SGHAT, CDR2 FQNNGV. This CDR3 contains 14 residues.

To note about this clonotype: Sequence at one end of the junction differs from germline and may be a read error. This chain connects TRBV12-3 or TRBV12-4 to TRBJ1-3; D uncertain. This CDR3 has 14 amino acids. The CDR3 DNA is TGCACCAGCAGTTTAAAGAACTATGGAAACACCATATATTTT. Its translation: CTSSLKNYGNTIYF.

This clonotype was detected many times. The CDR3 DNA follows: TGCAGCGTTCCCCCTGGAGGGACAGGTGTCAATGAGCAGTTCTTC. As protein: CSVPPGGTGVNEQFF. The rearrangement joins TRBV29-1 to TRBJ2-1; TRBD1 matches at 8 bases. The CDR3 consists of 15 residues. Looked up from germline, CDR1 is SQVTM and CDR2 is ANQGSEA. The ends lost 5 bases at V and 6 bases at J; junction bases unmatched: 12.

The table lists this clonotype with a few counts. It may be a read error: a sequence one base away is much more abundant. The V call is TRBV20-1, the J call TRBJ1-5, with TRBD1 as a possible D gene (6 bases). CDR3 length: 16 amino acids. In germline, CDR1 is DFQATT, CDR2 SNEGSKA (reference sequence). This CDR3 is CSVRDGQRTSNQPQHF. The CDR3 bases are TGCAGTGTTAGAGACGGACAGAGAACGAGCAATCAGCCCCAGCATTTT.

This clonotype has only a few counts. The CDR3 region has the DNA TGTGCCAGCAGCTTGTATCGAGCGGGAGTGGGAAATGAGCAGTTCTTC. Translation gives CASSLYRAGVGNEQFF. The chain links TRBV5-6 to TRBJ2-1; 8 nucleotides agree with TRBD2. CDR1 SGHDT and CDR2 YYEEEE come from the germline V gene. CDR3 length equals 16 residues. Trimming cost V 1 base and J 7 bases; bases outside gene matches: 10.

As to this clonotype: The junction and the germline gene differ at one end; a read error may be behind it. V gene TRBV6-2 or TRBV6-3 combines with J gene TRBJ2-5; tentative D call: TRBD2 (6 bases). The CDR3 is 14 residues long. From germline, CDR1 is MNHEY and CDR2 SVGEGT. This CDR3 is CASSRTTQEETQCF. The CDR3 DNA sequence: TGTGCCAGCAGTCGGACTACCCAAGAAGAGACCCAATGCTTC.

Comment on this clonotype: In this CDR3 the conserved last residue, phenylalanine or tryptophan, is missing, so a read error is likely. V and J are TRBV6-6 and TRBJ2-7; 9 positions match TRBD1. Looked up from germline, CDR1 is MNHNY and CDR2 is SVGAGI (reference sequence). CDR3 length: 15 amino acids. CDR3 in amino acids: CARSRQTGGDYKQYL. CDR3 bases: TGTGCCAGAAGTCGCCAGACAGGGGGAGACTACAAGCAGTACTTA.

In its sample, this clonotype was seen many times. This chain joins TRBV20-1 and TRBJ1-5; 7 bases match TRBD1. Trimming at V came to 0 bases and at J to 3 bases, leaving 14 bases not matched to a gene. Per germline, CDR1 DFQATT and CDR2 SNEGSKA (reference sequence). This CDR3 has 18 residues. This chain's CDR3 is CSARDKRSRQGFNQPQHF. CDR3 nucleotide sequence: TGCAGTGCTAGAGATAAAAGGTCTAGACAGGGATTCAATCAGCCCCAGCATTTT.

As regards this clonotype: This could be a read error, since a much larger clone is one nucleotide away. This sequence joins TRBV6-2 or TRBV6-3 and TRBJ1-5, with D hard to call. The germline V gene has CDR1 MNHEY and CDR2 SVGEGT. The CDR3 runs to 15 residues. CDR3 region: CASNYMGISNQPQHF. The CDR3 nucleotides read TGTGCCAGCAATTACATGGGGATTAGCAATCAGCCCCAGCATTTT.

For this clonotype: The conserved final phenylalanine or tryptophan is absent from the CDR3, which likely points to a read error. The V call is TRBV5-4, the J call TRBJ1-4; D call uncertain. The V and J ends lost 1 base and 11 bases respectively, with 18 bases between them. CDR3 length: 15 residues. Germline CDR1 reads SGHNT; CDR2 reads YYREEE (reference sequence). CDR3 sequence: CASSLSHSSGEKLFI. In nucleotides, the CDR3 is TGTGCCAGCAGCTTGAGTCATTCGTCGGGTGAGAAACTGTTTATT.

This clonotype was observed once. This chain uses TRBV11-2 with TRBJ2-3; the D is unclear. With 5 bases removed from V and 2 bases from J, the gap between germline ends came to 14 bases. Germline lookup yields CDR1 SGHAT and CDR2 FQNNGV. The CDR3 loop spans 15 amino acids. The CDR3 loop reads CASSATVKATDTQYF. The CDR3 region has the DNA TGTGCCAGCAGCGCCACTGTGAAGGCCACAGATACGCAGTATTTT.

On this clonotype itself: A read error may account for a junction end that differs from germline. The V call is TRBV4-1, the J call TRBJ2-5, with D maybe TRBD1 (5 bases). The CDR3 totals 15 residues. Germline V CDR1 and CDR2: MGHRA, YSYEKL. Here the CDR3 reads CSSSQDLGPQETQYF. In nucleotides, the CDR3 is TGCTCCAGCAGCCAAGATCTGGGGCCCCAAGAGACCCAGTATTTC.

Turning to this clonotype: A junction end diverges from the germline sequence, so it may reflect a read error. The chain carries TRBV14 and TRBJ1-2, with D possibly TRBD1 on 5 matching bases. CDR3 size: 13 residues. Germline assignment: CDR1 SGHDN and CDR2 FVKESK. CDR3 DNA: TGTGCCGGCAGCACCGGGTCAGGGAACGGCTACACCTTC. Its translation is CAGSTGSGNGYTF.

As regards this clonotype: A read error may be the cause here, since a much bigger clone is one base away. The chain couples TRBV29-1 to TRBJ2-5; D uncertain. The V end was cut by 2 bases, the J end by 5 bases, with 6 bases between. Per germline, CDR1 SQVTM and CDR2 ANQGSEA. The CDR3 contains 11 residues. This chain's CDR3 is CSVESRETQYF. The CDR3 nucleotides are TGCAGCGTTGAATCAAGGGAGACCCAGTACTTC.

This clonotype has only one observation. Sequence at one end of the junction differs from germline and may be a read error. J is TRBJ2-1 and V is TRBV7-3, with D possibly TRBD2 on 5 matching bases. Germline V gene sequence: CDR1 SGHTA, CDR2 FQGTGA. There are 15 residues in the CDR3. CDR3 residues: CASSPTDGNYNQQFF. In DNA, the CDR3 is TGTGCCAGCAGCCCAACTGACGGGAACTACAATCAGCAGTTCTTC.

Worth noting for this clonotype: At one end, the junction sequence differs from germline, possibly due to a read error. This chain connects TRBV11-2 to TRBJ2-7, with TRBD2 matching 7 bases. Germline values: CDR1 SGHAT, CDR2 FQNNGV. The CDR3 length is 15 residues. This chain's CDR3 is CAISYGSSGSYEQYF. CDR3 nucleotides: TGTGCCATCAGCTACGGGTCTAGCGGCAGCTACGAGCAGTACTTC.

This clonotype was counted only a few times. CDR3 in amino acids: CASGRRRSNQPQHF. The DNA for the CDR3 is TGTGCCAGCGGGAGAAGACGCAGCAATCAGCCCCAGCATTTT. The chain uses TRBV6-2 or TRBV6-3 and TRBJ1-5; D ambiguous. The ends were cut back, 8 bases at V and 1 base at J, with 12 bases in the middle. Per germline, CDR1 MNHEY and CDR2 SVGEGT. This CDR3 comprises 14 residues.

In its sample, this clonotype was seen many times. V and J are TRBV11-2 and TRBJ2-1; tentatively, D is TRBD2 (6 bases). There are 14 residues in the CDR3. Trimming stripped 5 bases from V and 5 bases from J, with 13 bases between. CDR1 and CDR2 from the germline V gene are SGHAT and FQNNGV. CDR3 nucleotides: TGTGCCAGCAGCCCCCGGGGAGGCAACAATGAGCAGTTCTTC. Its protein product is CASSPRGGNNEQFF.

By its share, this clonotype is large. The rearrangement uses TRBV29-1 and TRBJ2-1, with TRBD1 as a possible D gene (6 bases). Per germline, CDR1 SQVTM and CDR2 ANQGSEA. The CDR3 totals 12 residues. The ends were cut back, 4 bases at V and 9 bases at J, with 13 bases in the middle. CDR3 sequence reads: CSVGHRAGEQFF. The CDR3 DNA follows: TGCAGCGTTGGCCACAGGGCGGGTGAGCAGTTCTTC.

Notes on this clonotype: Given a much more abundant clone one base away, this may be a read error. The conserved phenylalanine or tryptophan is not found at the CDR3 terminus, so this likely reflects a read error. The genes are TRBV29-1 and TRBJ1-1; TRBD1 is a possible D gene (6 bases). Germline loops: CDR1 SQVTM, CDR2 ANQGSEA. Trimming took 8 bases from V and 9 from J, leaving 13 bases between them. The CDR3 extends over 10 amino acids. CDR3 nucleotide sequence: TGCAGCCTGGCCACAGGGCAAGCTTTCTAT. This encodes CSLATGQAFY.